This TCR beta chain was sequenced for a study of cytomegalovirus exposure and HLA in healthy donors. Study at large: The same platform as the roughly 670 first-cohort repertoires was used for the 95 to 150 validation repertoires, a later analysis reported.

Assay: immunoSEQ multiplex PCR; the TCRdb copy retains only in-frame clones and omits some. The sample lists fewer than 350,000 clones, roughly 88% occurring once. With respect to this clone: Its antigen is unknown.

Findings of the study overall: The CMV antigen specificity of a few CMV-associated chains was confirmed through in vitro analysis. The TCR clusters that emerged in the first cohort tended, a later analysis found, to co-occur in the approximately 130 validation repertoires.

This CDR3 is 17 amino acids long. CDR1 is PRHDT, CDR2 FYEKMQ, per germline (reference sequence). V gave up 0 bases and J gave up 2 bases; unmatched junction bases: 3. This rearrangement joins TRBV13 to TRBJ2-5; TRBD2 matches at 13 bases. This TCR was recovered from a woman younger than 30 in good health and CMV-seronegative. Sequenced: PBMCs. This CDR3 reads CASSLGLAGGEQETQYF. In nucleotides, the CDR3 is TGTGCCAGCAGCTTAGGACTAGCGGGAGGGGAACAAGAGACCCAGTACTTC.